The 14 T cell receptor beta chains below come from one sample, sequenced in a study of OX40 agonist ivuxolimab in advanced cancers. Library creation used the immunoSEQ multiplex PCR assay. The source is immuneACCESS, and TCRdb retained only in-frame sequences with V and J called. Part of the clones is not carried over; for the studies checked, unresolved V genes explain less than half of this, and the remainder is unexplained. The table for this sample lists about 94,000 clones; over 75% of them were counted only once. The top ten hold about 0.29% of the sample. Material: CD4+ or CD8+ T cells sorted from blood, obtained in a trial of the OX40 agonist ivuxolimab. These receptors were collected from an adult with an advanced solid tumor such as melanoma, head and neck, liver or kidney cancer.

V and J are TRBV6-6 and TRBJ2-3; D unclear. The CDR3 consists of 16 residues. CDR1 and CDR2 (germline): MNHNY, SVGAGI (reference sequence). Deletions cut 7 bases from V and 0 bases from J, with 17 bases between. DNA for the CDR3: TGTGCCAGCATCCCCCTTGACCGACACAGCACAGATACGCAGTATTTT. This sequence encodes CASIPLDRHSTDTQYF.

The chain employs TRBV7-9 and TRBJ1-2; D perhaps matches TRBD1 (6 bases). This CDR3 comprises 14 residues. Germline CDR1 reads SEHNR; CDR2 reads FQNEAQ (reference sequence). V was cut by 6 bases and J by 2 bases, with 13 bases left in between. CDR3 protein: CASRKDSANYGYTF. CDR3 bases: TGTGCCAGCAGGAAGGACAGTGCCAACTATGGCTACACCTTC.

This clone was counted only a few times. The J gene is TRBJ2-1, the V gene TRBV7-2; perhaps TRBD2 as D (7 bases). There are 15 residues in the CDR3. The germline CDR1 and CDR2 sequences are SGHTA and FQGNSA. Trimming removed 5 bases from V and 7 bases from J, with 18 bases in between. The CDR3 region is CASSPRGGLSNEQFF. The DNA for the CDR3 is TGTGCCAGCAGCCCGAGGGGGGGGCTTAGTAATGAGCAGTTCTTC.

This clone was counted only a few times. V usage is TRBV6-5 and J usage is TRBJ1-2; D ambiguous. Germline CDR1 is MNHEY and CDR2 is SVGAGI. The V end lost 4 bases, the J end lost 2 bases, and 5 bases lay between the germline ends. The length of the CDR3 is 12 residues. For the CDR3, the DNA is TGTGCCAGCAGTTTAAGCAACTATGGCTACACCTTC. Translating gives CASSLSNYGYTF.

The rearrangement links TRBV12-5 to TRBJ1-5; possible D gene TRBD1, 5 bases. CDR1 is LGHNT and CDR2 is FRNRAP in the germline V gene. The CDR3 length is 16 residues. Trimming cost V 3 bases and J 4 bases, with 16 bases left between them. The CDR3 nucleotides are TGTGCTAGTGGTTTTACCCAGGGAACCCTAAATCAGCCCCAGCATTTT. Translated: CASGFTQGTLNQPQHF.

CDR3 sequence reads: CASSLLGNEQYF. Written as DNA, the CDR3 is TGCGCCAGCAGCTTGCTAGGGAACGAGCAGTACTTC. The chain uses TRBV5-1 and TRBJ2-7; D gene uncertain. Germline loops: CDR1 SGHRS, CDR2 YFSETQ. This CDR3 contains 12 residues. Trimming took off 1 base at V and 5 bases at J, with 7 bases between the two ends.

The chain links TRBV6-7 to TRBJ1-4; D unclear. TRBV6-7 carries the ORF label, with uncertain function. This CDR3 spans 16 amino acids. V shed 0 bases and J shed 0 bases, with 8 bases lying between them. CDR3 sequence reads: CASSYSRTATNEKLFF. Here the CDR3 DNA reads TGTGCCAGCAGTTACTCAAGGACTGCAACTAATGAAAAACTGTTTTTT.

The chain employs TRBV19 and TRBJ1-1; the D is unclear. The CDR3 contains 13 residues. Germline V gene lookup returns CDR1 LNHDA and CDR2 SQIVND (reference sequence). V was shortened by 6 bases and J by 1 base, with 9 bases between the two germline ends. CDR3 in DNA: TGTGCCAGTAGCCGTACAGCGAACACTGAAGCTTTCTTT. It specifies CASSRTANTEAFF.

The chain links TRBV28 to TRBJ2-5, with a tentative D call TRBD2 (6 bases). The CDR3 has 16 residues. Germline V gene lookup returns CDR1 MDHEN and CDR2 SYDVKM. V was pared by 5 bases and J by 1 base, with 17 bases between. The CDR3 reads CASSIGGAGAQETQYF. The CDR3 DNA reads TGTGCCAGCAGTATAGGCGGGGCCGGGGCCCAAGAGACCCAGTACTTC.

This sequence joins TRBV7-9 and TRBJ1-2; possible D gene TRBD1, 5 bases. Germline V gives CDR1 SEHNR, CDR2 FQNEAQ (reference sequence). The CDR3 has 13 amino acids. V lost 7 bases and J 3 bases, leaving 12 bases between the germline ends. The DNA for the CDR3 is TGTGCCAGCACCAGGGTGGTTGACTATGGCTACACCTTC. Amino acid sequence: CASTRVVDYGYTF.

V is TRBV7-2 and J is TRBJ1-4; D gene ambiguous. The CDR3 sequence is 15 residues long. V lost 1 base to trimming and J lost 0 bases, with 6 bases between them. CDR1 and CDR2 (germline): SGHTA, FQGNSA. CDR3: CASSLGRATNEKLFF. The CDR3 DNA is TGTGCCAGCAGCTTAGGGCGGGCAACTAATGAAAAACTGTTTTTT.

The chain links TRBV7-9 to TRBJ2-5, with D unresolved. CDR1 SEHNR and CDR2 FQNEAQ come from the germline V gene (reference sequence). The length of the CDR3 is 15 residues. Trimming cost V 3 bases and J 4 bases, with 15 bases left between them. For the CDR3, the DNA is TGTGCCAGCAGCTTCGGACGGCCTTGGGGAGAGACCCAGTACTTC. Translated: CASSFGRPWGETQYF.

CDR3 region: CASSPQGGNTGELFF. The DNA for the CDR3 is TGTGCCAGCTCACCGCAGGGAGGGAACACCGGGGAGCTGTTTTTT. The chain carries TRBV18 and TRBJ2-2, with D maybe TRBD2 (6 bases). The CDR3 is made up of 15 amino acids. The germline gives CDR1 KGHSH, CDR2 LQKENI. V lost 3 bases, J lost 1 base, and 9 bases lay in between.

The J gene is TRBJ1-3, the V gene TRBV7-9; D ambiguous. V dropped 1 base and J dropped 1 base, with 11 bases sitting between them. Looked up from germline, CDR1 is SEHNR and CDR2 is FQNEAQ (reference sequence). CDR3 length: 16 amino acids. Written as DNA, the CDR3 is TGTGCCAGCAGCTTAGTCAGGTCCATATCTGGAAACACCATATATTTT. Translated: CASSLVRSISGNTIYF.